Each of the 10 T cell receptor beta chains below was sequenced from the same sample in a study of OX40 agonist ivuxolimab in advanced cancers. Measured with immunoSEQ multiplex PCR; TCRdb has only the in-frame clones, and not every one. Of under 90,000 clones in the sample, more than 80% were seen once. This material consisted of CD4+ or CD8+ T cells sorted from blood, taken in a trial of the OX40 agonist ivuxolimab. The receptors stem from an adult with an advanced solid tumor such as melanoma, head and neck, liver or kidney cancer.

CDR3 coding DNA: TGTGCCAGCAGGACAGAGGGGATGAACACTGAAGCTTTCTTT. Amino acid sequence: CASRTEGMNTEAFF. The chain has TRBV28 and TRBJ1-1; the D gene is possibly TRBD1 (5 bases). Looked up from germline, CDR1 is MDHEN and CDR2 is SYDVKM. V lost 6 bases and J lost 0, with 11 bases in between. The CDR3 is made up of 14 amino acids.

The rearrangement joins TRBV9 to TRBJ1-6; D gene ambiguous. Trimming removed 0 bases from V and 1 base from J, with 11 bases in between. Germline V gene lookup returns CDR1 SGDLS and CDR2 YYNGEE. CDR3 length: 17 residues. Here the CDR3 DNA reads TGTGCCAGCAGCGTAGGCATGGGAAGGTCCTATAATTCACCCCTCCACTTT. Translating gives CASSVGMGRSYNSPLHF.

Concerning this clone itself: At the DNA level, this CDR3 is encoded by other sequences in the same sample as well. V gene TRBV7-2 combines with J gene TRBJ1-5; D uncertain. V lost 3 bases and J lost 0, with 6 bases in between. Per germline, CDR1 SGHTA and CDR2 FQGNSA. The CDR3 loop spans 14 amino acids. CDR3 in DNA: TGTGCCAGCAGCTTGGACGGTAGCAATCAGCCCCAGCATTTT. The encoded protein is CASSLDGSNQPQHF.

The chain joins TRBV7-9 to TRBJ1-2; 8 bases agree with TRBD1. CDR1 is SEHNR and CDR2 is FQNEAQ in the germline V gene (reference sequence). This CDR3 has 16 amino acids. V lost 1 base to trimming and J lost 6 bases; unmatched junction nucleotides: 10. The CDR3 here is CASSLGRPDRVDGYTF. In nucleotides, the CDR3 is TGTGCCAGCAGCTTAGGGAGGCCGGACAGGGTAGATGGCTACACCTTC.

The sample holds one count of this clone. The CDR3 protein is CASTSNSGNTIYF. The CDR3 DNA reads as TGTGCCAGCACAAGTAACTCTGGAAACACCATATATTTT. This chain uses TRBV2 with TRBJ1-3; D gene unclear. This CDR3 is 13 amino acids long. Germline V CDR1 and CDR2: SNHLY, FYNNEI. With 7 bases removed from V and 0 bases from J, the gap between germline ends came to 7 bases.

The chain links TRBV11-1 to TRBJ2-3, with TRBD2 matching over 8 bases. The CDR3 covers 16 residues. The V segment lost 5 bases and the J segment 0 bases; nucleotides outside the gene matches: 7. In germline, CDR1 is SGHAT, CDR2 FQDESV (reference sequence). CDR3 DNA: TGTGCCAGCAGCGGATGGACTAGCATCAGCACAGATACGCAGTATTTT. Its protein is CASSGWTSISTDTQYF.

This clone was counted once. The chain combines TRBV9 with TRBJ2-6; 7 positions agree with TRBD1. Germline CDR1 and CDR2: SGDLS and YYNGEE. J was trimmed by 0 bases and V by 0 bases; bases with no gene match: 6. The CDR3 loop spans 18 amino acids. CDR3 coding DNA: TGTGCCAGCAGCGTAGGATTGGACAGGAGCTCTGGGGCCAACGTCCTGACTTTC. Its protein product is CASSVGLDRSSGANVLTF.

V is TRBV7-8 and J is TRBJ1-1; D possibly corresponds to TRBD1 (5 bases). This CDR3 contains 18 residues. V lost 3 bases and J 1 base, leaving 21 bases between the germline ends. Germline lookup yields CDR1 SGHVS and CDR2 FQNEAQ. The CDR3 nucleotides read TGTGCCAGCAGCTTTAGCCTCTCCGGGGCGAAGAGGAACACTGAAGCTTTCTTT. Amino acid sequence: CASSFSLSGAKRNTEAFF.

The chain carries TRBV5-1 and TRBJ2-7; 11 bases are a match to TRBD2. This CDR3 contains 15 residues. The trim removed 6 bases at V and 1 base at J, leaving 6 bases unmatched. Germline values: CDR1 SGHRS, CDR2 YFSETQ. The CDR3 sequence: CASNPGTSGSYEQYF. CDR3 nucleotide sequence: TGCGCCAGCAACCCCGGGACTAGCGGTTCCTACGAGCAGTACTTC.

J is TRBJ2-1 and V is TRBV9; D uncertain. Germline loops: CDR1 SGDLS, CDR2 YYNGEE. This CDR3 comprises 15 residues. Trimming pared 0 bases from V and 5 bases from J, leaving 12 bases between. CDR3 DNA: TGTGCCAGCAGCGTAGAACCATTGCTGGACAATGAGCAGTTCTTC. It encodes CASSVEPLLDNEQFF.